This T cell receptor (beta chain) was captured in a study of blood T cell repertoires in COVID-19. Study-level information: Samples taken during acute and convalescent COVID-19 were collected in the United States, Italy and Spain. The analysed material was cDNA or gDNA that came from T cells, B-cell-depleted T cells, or PBMCs.

The V gene end was trimmed by 4 bases and the J gene end by 0 bases; junction bases not matched to a gene: 10. CDR3 length: 17 residues. Germline loops: CDR1 MNHEY, CDR2 SMNVEV (reference sequence). Original data processing: Estimation of nucleated cell counts was performed using reference gene primer amplification. TCRdb's table, derived via immunoSEQ multiplex PCR, lists solely in-frame clones and lacks some. V, J and clone size are those of that table, while D and trimming were read from the DNA. This repertoire shows 250,000 to 300,000 clones, over 70% found once; its top ten account for around 3.4%.

Sequencing was performed on peripheral blood. The sequence derives from a woman older than 75 with acute or convalescent COVID-19. The V and J genes are TRBV27 and TRBJ1-1; 8 bases agree with TRBD1. The CDR3 reads CASSSDRAVIMNTEAFF. The CDR3 DNA reads as TGTGCCAGCAGTTCGGACAGGGCGGTAATTATGAACACTGAAGCTTTCTTT.